What follows are 12 T cell receptor beta chains derived from one specimen sequenced in a study of cytomegalovirus exposure and HLA in healthy donors. The study ran its PCR with 60 Vbeta and 13 Jbeta primers. The data were produced by immunoSEQ multiplex PCR, yet TCRdb's version contains in-frame clones alone and is incomplete. Its table records about 83,000 clones. Sample: PBMCs. These TCRs come from a man aged 18 to 30 in good health and CMV-seropositive.

The V gene is TRBV2, the J gene TRBJ2-6; D uncertain. V was trimmed by 3 bases and J by 0 bases, leaving 6 bases between them. Germline assignment: CDR1 SNHLY and CDR2 FYNNEI. The CDR3 totals 15 residues. CDR3 in amino acids: CASSETVSGANVLTF. As DNA, the CDR3 is TGTGCCAGCAGTGAGACTGTCTCTGGGGCCAACGTCCTGACTTTC.

The chain employs TRBV18 and TRBJ2-5, with a tentative D call TRBD1 (5 bases). Trimming stripped 4 bases from V and 3 bases from J, with 12 bases between. Germline assignment: CDR1 KGHSH and CDR2 LQKENI. There are 14 residues in the CDR3. The CDR3, as DNA: TGTGCCAGCTCACGAGACAGCCGAGAAGAGACCCAGTACTTC. Its protein product is CASSRDSREETQYF.

The chain employs TRBV7-3 and TRBJ2-1; 11 bases align to TRBD2. This CDR3 contains 12 residues. With V trimmed by 5 bases and J by 10 bases, 1 base remained unmatched. In germline, CDR1 is SGHTA, CDR2 FQGTGA. The CDR3: CASSPSGGEQFF. The CDR3 DNA follows: TGTGCCAGCAGCCCTAGCGGGGGGGAGCAGTTCTTC.

This chain uses TRBV6-5 with TRBJ2-7, with a weak D call TRBD2 (5 bases). The CDR3 extends over 16 amino acids. Trimming cost V 4 bases and J 2 bases, with 18 bases left between them. Per germline, CDR1 MNHEY and CDR2 SVGAGI. The CDR3 is CASSSLRLTRTYEQYF. CDR3 DNA: TGTGCCAGCAGTTCTTTGCGACTCACTAGAACCTACGAGCAGTACTTC.

The CDR3 coding sequence is TGTGCCAGCGGATGGACAGAAAATCAGCCCCAGCATTTT. Amino acids: CASGWTENQPQHF. This chain joins TRBV7-9 and TRBJ1-5; possibly TRBD1 for D (6 bases). Looked up from germline, CDR1 is SEHNR and CDR2 is FQNEAQ (reference sequence). Trimming removed 8 bases from V and 4 bases from J, with 12 bases in between. The CDR3 runs to 13 residues.

V and J are TRBV6-7 and TRBJ1-2; D may be TRBD1 (6 bases). TRBV6-7 is an ORF for which the function is uncertain. Trimming removed 4 bases from V and 5 bases from J, with 11 bases in between. The CDR3 covers 13 residues. This CDR3 reads CASSLAGEYGYTF. Written as DNA, the CDR3 is TGTGCCAGCAGTTTGGCAGGGGAATATGGCTACACCTTC.

The rearrangement links TRBV9 to TRBJ2-1, with D unresolved. CDR1 is SGDLS, CDR2 YYNGEE, per germline. The CDR3 is made up of 14 amino acids. V was trimmed by 2 bases and J by 1 base, leaving 7 bases between them. This CDR3 is CASSVDISYNEQFF. The CDR3 nucleotides are TGTGCCAGCAGCGTTGACATTTCCTACAATGAGCAGTTCTTC. Full variable domain (outside the CDR3, taken from reference TRBV9 and TRBJ2-1): DSGVTQTPKHLITATGQRVTLRCSPRSGDLSVYWYQQSLDQGLQFLIQYYNGEERAKGNILERFSAQQFPDLHSELNLSSLELGDSALYFCASSVDISYNEQFFGPGTRLTVL.

The chain has TRBV7-9 and TRBJ1-1; 8 bases fit TRBD1. The CDR3 has 14 residues. Germline V gene data show CDR1 as SEHNR and CDR2 as FQNEAQ (reference sequence). V shed 5 bases, J shed 5 bases, and the junction held 7 bases outside the gene matches. CDR3 DNA sequence: TGTGCCAGCAGCCCTATAGACAGGGGTACTGAAGCTTTCTTT. It encodes CASSPIDRGTEAFF.

This sequence joins TRBV9 and TRBJ2-1; D is possibly TRBD2 (5 bases). This CDR3 spans 13 amino acids. CDR1 and CDR2 (germline): SGDLS, YYNGEE. Trimming shortened V by 5 bases and J by 8 bases, and 14 bases separated the two germline ends. Written as DNA, the CDR3 is TGTGCCAGCAGTGGCAGAGTTAGCGATGAGCAGTTCTTC. Its protein is CASSGRVSDEQFF.

The chain carries TRBV7-9 and TRBJ2-1, with D possibly TRBD1 on 6 matching bases. Germline-derived CDR1 and CDR2 are SEHNR and FQNEAQ (reference sequence). CDR3 size: 15 residues. V was shortened by 4 bases and J by 3 bases, with 13 bases between the two germline ends. The CDR3 region has the DNA TGTGCCAGCAGCTCGAATGACAGGTACTACAATGAGCAGTTCTTC. Protein sequence: CASSSNDRYYNEQFF.

The chain links TRBV7-3 to TRBJ2-7; 7 positions agree with TRBD1. The CDR3 spans 13 residues. CDR1 and CDR2 (germline): SGHTA, FQGTGA. V dropped 3 bases and J dropped 4; count of bases not matched to a gene: 3. The CDR3 nucleotides read TGTGCCAGCAGCTTGGCCAGGGGGTACGAGCAGTACTTC. Its translation: CASSLARGYEQYF.

This chain links TRBV28 with TRBJ1-2; possibly TRBD1 for D (5 bases). Between the trimmed V and J ends, which lost 8 bases and 8 bases, there was a span of 21 bases. This CDR3 is 14 amino acids long. The germline V gene has CDR1 MDHEN and CDR2 SYDVKM. CDR3 protein: CASHGRARLGGYTF. The CDR3 region has the DNA TGTGCCAGCCACGGCAGGGCGCGATTGGGAGGCTACACCTTC.